Included here is one TCR beta chain sequence, with context. In the source study's methods: Counts of nucleated cells, estimated from reference gene primer amplification, were obtained. The repertoire was sequenced with immunoSEQ multiplex PCR; TCRdb's copy has only in-frame clones and lacks some. D and trimming were read from the DNA, whereas the V and J calls and clone size are those reported in that table. The sample records 50,000 to 80,000 clones, around 90% being singletons. This entry comes from a study of blood T cell repertoires in COVID-19. Study summary: Specimens from acute and convalescent COVID-19 originated in the United States, Italy and Spain. PBMCs, B-cell-depleted T cells, or T cells provided the cDNA or gDNA that made up the material.

The V end was cut by 5 bases, the J end by 4 bases, with 11 bases between. CDR3 length: 13 residues. Germline V gene data show CDR1 as SEHNR and CDR2 as FQNEAQ (reference sequence). The source is an elderly woman with active COVID-19. The V and J genes are TRBV7-9 and TRBJ1-1; D gene uncertain. The sequencing sample was made of peripheral blood. For the CDR3, the DNA is TGTGCCAGCAGCCCAACGCGAGGCACTGAAGCTTTCTTT. Its translation: CASSPTRGTEAFF.